This TCR beta chain was obtained from a study of blood T cell repertoires in COVID-19. Study-level background: Sources were T cells, B-cell-depleted T cells, or PBMCs; the material itself was cDNA or gDNA.

Sequencing used immunoSEQ multiplex PCR; TCRdb keeps in-frame clones, though not all of them. The profile shows 120,000 or so clones, more than 75% of them singletons. The source material was peripheral blood. The TCR comes from a human donor in a cohort sampled during active COVID-19.

This chain's CDR3 is CASSYSGTGGAYGYTF. The CDR3 DNA is TGTGCCAGCAGTTACAGCGGGACAGGGGGCGCTTATGGCTACACCTTC. This sequence joins TRBV6-2 or TRBV6-3 and TRBJ1-2; 12 bases fit TRBD1. The trim removed 2 bases at V and 5 bases at J, leaving 6 bases unmatched. Looked up from germline, CDR1 is MNHEY and CDR2 is SVGEGT. The length of the CDR3 is 16 residues.